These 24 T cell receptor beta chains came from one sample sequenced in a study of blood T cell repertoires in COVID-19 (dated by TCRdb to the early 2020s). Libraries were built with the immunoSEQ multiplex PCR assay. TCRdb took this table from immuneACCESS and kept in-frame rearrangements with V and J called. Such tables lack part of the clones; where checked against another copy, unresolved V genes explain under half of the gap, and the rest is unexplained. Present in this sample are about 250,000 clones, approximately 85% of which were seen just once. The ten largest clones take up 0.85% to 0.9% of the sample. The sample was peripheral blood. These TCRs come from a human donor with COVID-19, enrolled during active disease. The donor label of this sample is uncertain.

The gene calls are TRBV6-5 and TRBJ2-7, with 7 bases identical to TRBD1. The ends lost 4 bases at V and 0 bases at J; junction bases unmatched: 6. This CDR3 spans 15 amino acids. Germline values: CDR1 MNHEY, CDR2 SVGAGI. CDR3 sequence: CASSWTGDSSYEQYF. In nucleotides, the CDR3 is TGTGCCAGCAGTTGGACAGGCGATAGCTCCTACGAGCAGTACTTC.

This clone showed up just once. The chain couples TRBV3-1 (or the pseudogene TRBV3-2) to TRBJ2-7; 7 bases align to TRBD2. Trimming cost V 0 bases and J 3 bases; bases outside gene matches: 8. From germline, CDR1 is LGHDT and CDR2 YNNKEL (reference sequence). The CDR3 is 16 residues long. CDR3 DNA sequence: TGTGCCAGCAGCCAAGATAGTAGCGGGTCGGTCTACGAGCAGTACTTC. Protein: CASSQDSSGSVYEQYF.

The CDR3 loop reads CASRPDRGFGNQPQHF. The CDR3 DNA reads as TGTGCCAGCAGGCCGGACAGGGGGTTCGGTAATCAGCCCCAGCATTTT. This chain connects TRBV27 to TRBJ1-5; 10 bases map to TRBD1. Per the germline V gene, CDR1 is MNHEY and CDR2 is SMNVEV (reference sequence). The CDR3 runs 16 residues. Trimming at V came to 6 bases and at J to 4 bases, leaving 9 bases not matched to a gene.

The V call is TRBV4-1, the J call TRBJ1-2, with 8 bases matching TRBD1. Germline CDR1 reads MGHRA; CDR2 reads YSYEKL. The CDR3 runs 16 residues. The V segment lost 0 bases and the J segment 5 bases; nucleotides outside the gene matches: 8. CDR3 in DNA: TGCGCCAGCAGCCAAGACAACCGGGACAGGATATATGGCTACACCTTC. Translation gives CASSQDNRDRIYGYTF.

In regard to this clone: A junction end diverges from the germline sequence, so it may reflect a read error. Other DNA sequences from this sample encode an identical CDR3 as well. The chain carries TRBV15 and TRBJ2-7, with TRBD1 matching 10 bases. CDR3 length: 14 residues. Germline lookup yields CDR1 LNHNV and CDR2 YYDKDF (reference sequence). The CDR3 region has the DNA TGCGCCACCAGCAGAGACAGGGGGCTGTACGAGCAGTACTTC. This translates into CATSRDRGLYEQYF.

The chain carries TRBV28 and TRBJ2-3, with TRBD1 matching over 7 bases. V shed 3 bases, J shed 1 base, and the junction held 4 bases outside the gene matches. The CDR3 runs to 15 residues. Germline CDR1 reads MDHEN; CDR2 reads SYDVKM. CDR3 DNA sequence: TGTGCCAGCAGTTTTGGCGGACAGGGCACAGATACGCAGTATTTT. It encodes CASSFGGQGTDTQYF.

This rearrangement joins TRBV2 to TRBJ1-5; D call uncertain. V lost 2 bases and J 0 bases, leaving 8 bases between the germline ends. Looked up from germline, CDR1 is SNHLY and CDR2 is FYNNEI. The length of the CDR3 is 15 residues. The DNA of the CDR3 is TGTGCCAGCAGTGAAATAACAGTTAGCAATCAGCCCCAGCATTTT. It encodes CASSEITVSNQPQHF.

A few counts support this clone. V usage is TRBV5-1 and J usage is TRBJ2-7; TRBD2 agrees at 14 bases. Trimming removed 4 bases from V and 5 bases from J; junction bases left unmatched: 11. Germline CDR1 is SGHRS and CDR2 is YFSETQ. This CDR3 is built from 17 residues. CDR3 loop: CASSTSGTSGSRHEQYF. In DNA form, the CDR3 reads TGCGCCAGCAGCACATCCGGGACTAGCGGGAGTCGCCACGAGCAGTACTTC.

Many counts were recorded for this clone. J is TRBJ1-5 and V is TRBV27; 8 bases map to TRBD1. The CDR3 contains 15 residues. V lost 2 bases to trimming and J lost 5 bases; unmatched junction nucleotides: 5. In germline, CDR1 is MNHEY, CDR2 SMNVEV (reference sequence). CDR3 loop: CASSLGSGGDQPQHF. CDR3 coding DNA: TGTGCCAGCAGTTTAGGGTCAGGGGGCGATCAGCCCCAGCATTTT.

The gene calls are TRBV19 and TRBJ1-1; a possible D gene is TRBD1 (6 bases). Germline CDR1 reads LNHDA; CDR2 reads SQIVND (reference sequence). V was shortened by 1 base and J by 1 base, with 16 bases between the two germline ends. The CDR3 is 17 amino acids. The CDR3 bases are TGTGCCAGTAGTATAGTAGGGACGGGACACGAGAACACTGAAGCTTTCTTT. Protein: CASSIVGTGHENTEAFF. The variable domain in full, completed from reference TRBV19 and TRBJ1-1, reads DGGITQSPKYLFRKEGQNVTLSCEQNLNHDAMYWYRQDPGQGLRLIYYSQIVNDFQKGDIAEGYSVSREKKESFPLTVTSAQKNPTAFYLCASSIVGTGHENTEAFFGQGTRLTVV.

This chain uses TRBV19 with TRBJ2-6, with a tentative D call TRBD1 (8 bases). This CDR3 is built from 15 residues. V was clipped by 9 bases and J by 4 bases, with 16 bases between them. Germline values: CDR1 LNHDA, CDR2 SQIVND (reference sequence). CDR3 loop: CASLTGGAGANVLTF. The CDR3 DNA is TGTGCCAGCCTTACAGGGGGGGCCGGGGCCAACGTCCTGACTTTC.

CDR3 residues: CASSLQTNEKLFF. Written as DNA, the CDR3 is TGTGCCAGTAGTTTACAGACTAATGAAAAACTGTTTTTT. The rearrangement uses TRBV19 and TRBJ1-4; D remains ambiguous. Trimming pared 5 bases from V and 2 bases from J, leaving 6 bases between. This CDR3 is built from 13 residues. Germline assignment: CDR1 LNHDA and CDR2 SQIVND (reference sequence).

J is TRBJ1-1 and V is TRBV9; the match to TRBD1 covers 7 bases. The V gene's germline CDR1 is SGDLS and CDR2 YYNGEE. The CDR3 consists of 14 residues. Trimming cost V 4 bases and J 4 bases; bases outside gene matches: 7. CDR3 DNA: TGTGCCAGCAGCTTTACAGGGGTGGGCACTGAAGCTTTCTTT. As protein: CASSFTGVGTEAFF. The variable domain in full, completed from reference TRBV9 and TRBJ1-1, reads DSGVTQTPKHLITATGQRVTLRCSPRSGDLSVYWYQQSLDQGLQFLIQYYNGEERAKGNILERFSAQQFPDLHSELNLSSLELGDSALYFCASSFTGVGTEAFFGQGTRLTVV.

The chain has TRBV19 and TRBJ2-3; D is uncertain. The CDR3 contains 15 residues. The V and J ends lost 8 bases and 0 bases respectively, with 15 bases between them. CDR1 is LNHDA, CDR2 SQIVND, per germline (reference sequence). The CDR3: CASRTAQFSTDTQYF. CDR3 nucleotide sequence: TGTGCCAGTCGCACAGCTCAGTTTAGCACAGATACGCAGTATTTT.

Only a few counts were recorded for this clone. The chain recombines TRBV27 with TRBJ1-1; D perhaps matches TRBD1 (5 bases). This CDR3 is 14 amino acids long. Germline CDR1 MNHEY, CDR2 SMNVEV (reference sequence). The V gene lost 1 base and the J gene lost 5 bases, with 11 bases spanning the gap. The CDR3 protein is CASSLWGEGTEAFF. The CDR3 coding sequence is TGTGCCAGCAGTTTATGGGGGGAGGGGACTGAAGCTTTCTTT.

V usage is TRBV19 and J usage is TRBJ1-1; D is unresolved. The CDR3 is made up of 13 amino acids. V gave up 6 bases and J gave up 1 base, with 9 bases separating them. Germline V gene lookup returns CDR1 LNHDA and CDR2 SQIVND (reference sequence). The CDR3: CASSTTSNTEAFF. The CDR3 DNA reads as TGTGCCAGTAGCACTACATCGAACACTGAAGCTTTCTTT.

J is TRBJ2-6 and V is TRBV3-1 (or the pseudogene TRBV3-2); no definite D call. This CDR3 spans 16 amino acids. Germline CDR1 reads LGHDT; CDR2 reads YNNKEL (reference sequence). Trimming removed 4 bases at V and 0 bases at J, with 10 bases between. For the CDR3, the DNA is TGTGCCAGCAGCCCCCTCCCGAGCTCTGGGGCCAACGTCCTGACTTTC. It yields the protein CASSPLPSSGANVLTF.

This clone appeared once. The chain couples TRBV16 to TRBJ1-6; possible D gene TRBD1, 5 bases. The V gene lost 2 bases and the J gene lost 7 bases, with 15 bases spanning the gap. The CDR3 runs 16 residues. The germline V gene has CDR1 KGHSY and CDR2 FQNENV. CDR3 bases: TGTGCCAGCAGCCAACCGACAGTAAACCCAAATTCACCCCTCCACTTT. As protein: CASSQPTVNPNSPLHF. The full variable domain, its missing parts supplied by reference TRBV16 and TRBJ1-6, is GEEVAQTPKHLVRGEGQKAKLYCAPIKGHSYVFWYQQVLKNEFKFLISFQNENVFDETGMPKERFSAKCLPNSPCSLEIQATKLEDSAVYFCASSQPTVNPNSPLHFGNGTRLTVT.

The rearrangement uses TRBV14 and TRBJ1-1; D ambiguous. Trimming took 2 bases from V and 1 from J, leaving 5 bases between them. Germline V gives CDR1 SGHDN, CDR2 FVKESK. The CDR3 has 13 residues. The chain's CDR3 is CASSQTWNTEAFF. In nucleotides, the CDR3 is TGTGCCAGCAGCCAAACATGGAACACTGAAGCTTTCTTT.

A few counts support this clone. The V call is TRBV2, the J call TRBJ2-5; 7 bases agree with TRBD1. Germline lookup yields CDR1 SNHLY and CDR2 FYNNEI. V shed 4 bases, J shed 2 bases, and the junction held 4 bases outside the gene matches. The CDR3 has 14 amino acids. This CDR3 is CASSVRTGQETQYF. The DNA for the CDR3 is TGTGCCAGCAGTGTGAGGACAGGTCAAGAGACCCAGTACTTC.

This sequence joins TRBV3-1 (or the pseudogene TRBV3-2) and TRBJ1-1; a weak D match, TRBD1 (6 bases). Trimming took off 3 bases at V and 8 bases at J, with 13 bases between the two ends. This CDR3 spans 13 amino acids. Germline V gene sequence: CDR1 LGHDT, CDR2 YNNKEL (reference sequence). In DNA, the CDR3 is TGTGCCAGCAGCCATTCCTATACAGGGGAAGCTTTCTTT. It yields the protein CASSHSYTGEAFF.

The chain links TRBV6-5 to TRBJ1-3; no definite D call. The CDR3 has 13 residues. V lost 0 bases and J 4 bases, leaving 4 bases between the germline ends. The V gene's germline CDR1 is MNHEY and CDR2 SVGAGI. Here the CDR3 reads CASSYSRGNTIYF. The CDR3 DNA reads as TGTGCCAGCAGTTACTCGAGGGGAAACACCATATATTTT.

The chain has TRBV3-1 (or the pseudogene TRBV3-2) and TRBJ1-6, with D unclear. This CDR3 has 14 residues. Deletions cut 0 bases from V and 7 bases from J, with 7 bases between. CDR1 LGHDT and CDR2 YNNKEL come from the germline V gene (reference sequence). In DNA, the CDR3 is TGTGCCAGCAGCCAAGAGGCCACGAATTCACCCCTCCACTTT. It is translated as CASSQEATNSPLHF.

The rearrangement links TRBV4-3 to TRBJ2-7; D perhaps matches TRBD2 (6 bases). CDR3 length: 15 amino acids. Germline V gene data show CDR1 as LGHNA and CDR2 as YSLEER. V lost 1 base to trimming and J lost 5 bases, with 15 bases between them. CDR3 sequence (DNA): TGCGCCAGCAGCCAAGTCCGGGGACGCGGGGACGAGCAGTACTTC. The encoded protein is CASSQVRGRGDEQYF.